Below are 15 T cell receptor beta chains sequenced from a single sample in a study of blood T cell repertoires in COVID-19. Some clones are missing from TCRdb's copy, which holds only in-frame ones; the method was immunoSEQ multiplex PCR. This table holds roughly 290,000 clones, roughly 85% found once. The sample was PBMCs or T cells enriched from blood (not recorded which). The origin of the receptors is a man younger than 45 who had recovered from COVID-19.

V and J are TRBV27 and TRBJ2-7; 9 positions agree with TRBD1. V shed 6 bases, J shed 7 bases, and the junction held 7 bases outside the gene matches. The V gene's germline CDR1 is MNHEY and CDR2 SMNVEV (reference sequence). The CDR3 extends over 13 amino acids. CDR3 sequence (DNA): TGTGCCAGCAGCCTACAGGGGGCTAGGGAGCAGTACTTC. It encodes CASSLQGAREQYF.

This clone showed up just a few times. The gene calls are TRBV28 and TRBJ1-5; perhaps TRBD1 as D (5 bases). Trimming took 0 bases from V and 0 from J, leaving 12 bases between them. CDR1 and CDR2 (germline): MDHEN, SYDVKM. The CDR3 has 17 residues. The CDR3 bases are TGTGCCAGCAGTTTATGGGGTACAGGATATAGCAATCAGCCCCAGCATTTT. Translation: CASSLWGTGYSNQPQHF.

The V gene is TRBV11-2, the J gene TRBJ1-1, with a weak D call TRBD1 (5 bases). Trimming left V 2 bases short and J 1 base short, with 11 bases between. Germline lookup yields CDR1 SGHAT and CDR2 FQNNGV. The CDR3 totals 15 residues. In nucleotides, the CDR3 is TGTGCCAGCAGCTTAACCCCAGGGTCGAACACTGAAGCTTTCTTT. This gives the protein CASSLTPGSNTEAFF. Variable domain in full (rest from reference TRBV11-2 and TRBJ1-1): EAGVAQSPRYKIIEKRQSVAFWCNPISGHATLYWYQQILGQGPKLLIQFQNNGVVDDSQLPKDRFSAERLKGVDSTLKIQPAKLEDSAVYLCASSLTPGSNTEAFFGQGTRLTVV.

The chain has TRBV5-1 and TRBJ2-3; the D gene is possibly TRBD1 (5 bases). Germline CDR1 and CDR2: SGHRS and YFSETQ. The CDR3 consists of 15 residues. Trimming pared 1 base from V and 5 bases from J, leaving 14 bases between. The CDR3 bases are TGCGCCAGCAGCTTGATAGCAGGGAAGGGAGATACGCAGTATTTT. Translation gives CASSLIAGKGDTQYF.

This clone showed up just a few times. The J gene is TRBJ1-5, the V gene TRBV27; no clear D. The CDR3 totals 14 residues. Between the trimmed V and J ends, which lost 1 base and 6 bases, there was a span of 10 bases. The germline V gene has CDR1 MNHEY and CDR2 SMNVEV (reference sequence). CDR3 sequence reads: CASSLYSGIQPQHF. The DNA of the CDR3 is TGTGCCAGCAGTTTATACTCGGGGATTCAGCCCCAGCATTTT.

V usage is TRBV9 and J usage is TRBJ2-6; tentative D call: TRBD2 (6 bases). Trimming cost V 2 bases and J 2 bases, with 11 bases left between them. CDR3 length: 16 residues. Germline assignment: CDR1 SGDLS and CDR2 YYNGEE. The CDR3 sequence: CASSVPGATGANVLTF. CDR3 bases: TGTGCCAGCAGCGTCCCGGGAGCGACTGGGGCCAACGTCCTGACTTTC.

The V gene is TRBV5-1, the J gene TRBJ1-4, with D hard to call. Germline-derived CDR1 and CDR2 are SGHRS and YFSETQ. The CDR3 extends over 15 amino acids. V shed 2 bases and J shed 9 bases, with 17 bases lying between them. The DNA of the CDR3 is TGCGCCAGCAGCTTTTCGGAGGGCCATACGCAAAAACTGTTTTTT. It translates to CASSFSEGHTQKLFF.

The CDR3 DNA reads TGTGCCAGCAGCCGACTCAGACAGGGGGCGCTTTCCGGGGAGCTGTTTTTT. Residues: CASSRLRQGALSGELFF. This chain uses TRBV3-1 (or the pseudogene TRBV3-2) with TRBJ2-2; TRBD1 agrees at 10 bases. Per the germline V gene, CDR1 is LGHDT and CDR2 is YNNKEL (reference sequence). The CDR3 consists of 17 residues. V lost 4 bases to trimming and J lost 6 bases; unmatched junction nucleotides: 11.

This rearrangement joins TRBV9 to TRBJ2-1, with 7 bases aligning to TRBD1. J lost 4 bases, V lost 5 bases, and 6 bases had no gene match. Per the germline V gene, CDR1 is SGDLS and CDR2 is YYNGEE. The CDR3 consists of 14 residues. The CDR3 bases are TGTGCCAGCAGTAGACAGGGTACATACAATGAGCAGTTCTTC. This sequence encodes CASSRQGTYNEQFF.

V and J are TRBV7-9 and TRBJ1-1, with D possibly being TRBD1 (6 bases). V lost 0 bases and J 1 base, leaving 9 bases between the germline ends. The germline V gene has CDR1 SEHNR and CDR2 FQNEAQ (reference sequence). CDR3 length: 15 amino acids. CDR3 sequence: CASSLAGHANTEAFF. DNA for the CDR3: TGTGCCAGCAGCTTAGCGGGACACGCGAACACTGAAGCTTTCTTT.

This clone was recorded once. The V call is TRBV10-2, the J call TRBJ1-6, with 7 bases identical to TRBD1. Germline loops: CDR1 WSHSY, CDR2 SAAADI. After removal of 9 bases from V and 7 bases from J, the junction contained 6 bases not matched to a gene. This CDR3 spans 13 amino acids. CDR3 DNA sequence: TGCGCCAGTAACAGGGGACCCAATTCACCCCTCCACTTT. This codes for CASNRGPNSPLHF.

The chain uses TRBV18 and TRBJ2-6, with 7 bases lining up with TRBD2. The CDR3 is 16 amino acids. The trim removed 4 bases at V and 0 bases at J, leaving 3 bases unmatched. CDR1 and CDR2 (germline): KGHSH, LQKENI. CDR3 residues: CASSREGPSGANVLTF. The DNA for the CDR3 is TGTGCCAGCTCACGGGAGGGTCCCTCTGGGGCCAACGTCCTGACTTTC. The whole variable domain, filled in from reference TRBV18 and TRBJ2-6, reads NAGVMQNPRHLVRRRGQEARLRCSPMKGHSHVYWYRQLPEEGLKFMVYLQKENIIDESGMPKERFSAEFPKEGPSILRIQQVVRGDSAAYFCASSREGPSGANVLTFGAGSRLTVL.

This clone was counted only a few times. The chain uses TRBV2 and TRBJ1-4; a weak D match, TRBD1 (6 bases). Per the germline V gene, CDR1 is SNHLY and CDR2 is FYNNEI. The length of the CDR3 is 15 residues. V shed 6 bases and J shed 5 bases, with 16 bases lying between them. The CDR3 spells CASSLAGTRNEKLFF. The CDR3 DNA sequence: TGTGCCAGCAGCCTCGCCGGGACAAGAAATGAAAAACTGTTTTTT. The whole variable domain, filled in from reference TRBV2 and TRBJ1-4, reads EPEVTQTPSHQVTQMGQEVILRCVPISNHLYFYWYRQILGQKVEFLVSFYNNEISEKSEIFDDQFSVERPDGSNFTLKIRSTKLEDSAMYFCASSLAGTRNEKLFFGSGTQLSVL.

V is TRBV27 and J is TRBJ2-5, with D possibly TRBD1 on 5 matching bases. CDR1 is MNHEY and CDR2 is SMNVEV in the germline V gene (reference sequence). This CDR3 spans 16 amino acids. V was clipped by 2 bases and J by 1 base, with 14 bases between them. CDR3: CASSLNIRTSQETQYF. CDR3 DNA: TGTGCCAGCAGTTTAAATATTAGGACAAGCCAAGAGACCCAGTACTTC.

CDR3 region: CASSSGQGNTEAFF. CDR3 sequence (DNA): TGTGCCAGTAGTTCCGGTCAGGGGAACACTGAAGCTTTCTTT. The chain employs TRBV19 and TRBJ1-1, with D maybe TRBD1 (5 bases). This CDR3 has 14 residues. Trimming took 5 bases from V and 1 from J, leaving 11 bases between them. CDR1 is LNHDA and CDR2 is SQIVND in the germline V gene (reference sequence).